This entry lists 15 T cell receptor beta chains sequenced from one sample in a study of blood T cell repertoires in COVID-19. Assay used: immunoSEQ multiplex PCR; TCRdb lists only in-frame clones, some missing. The sample records approximately 200,000 clones, roughly 85% being singletons. Sequencing input: peripheral blood. Receptors were obtained from a man in his fifties or sixties with acute or convalescent COVID-19.

This sequence joins TRBV7-9 and TRBJ2-2; TRBD1 matches 10 bases. Trimming cost V 0 bases and J 1 base; bases outside gene matches: 2. CDR3 size: 17 residues. Germline assignment: CDR1 SEHNR and CDR2 FQNEAQ (reference sequence). The CDR3 sequence: CASSLADRGGNTGELFF. The CDR3 DNA reads TGTGCCAGCAGCTTAGCGGACAGGGGGGGGAACACCGGGGAGCTGTTTTTT.

The V gene is TRBV5-1, the J gene TRBJ2-2, with TRBD2 identical over 10 bases. The V gene end was trimmed by 4 bases and the J gene end by 4 bases; junction bases not matched to a gene: 7. The CDR3 is 16 amino acids. Germline values: CDR1 SGHRS, CDR2 YFSETQ. This CDR3 reads CASSTSGMIGTGELFF. The CDR3, as DNA: TGCGCCAGCAGCACTAGCGGGATGATAGGCACCGGGGAGCTGTTTTTT.

The gene calls are TRBV7-3 and TRBJ2-1; 8 nucleotides agree with TRBD2. Germline CDR1 is SGHTA and CDR2 is FQGTGA. Trimming took 7 bases from V and 7 from J; bases not matched to a gene: 15. The CDR3 length is 16 residues. CDR3 in amino acids: CASTSGSGTRNNEQFF. The CDR3 DNA reads as TGTGCCAGCACCTCCGGTTCCGGGACTAGGAATAATGAGCAGTTCTTC.

This chain links TRBV5-5 with TRBJ2-1; tentatively, D is TRBD2 (6 bases). The CDR3 spans 13 residues. The V end was cut by 3 bases, the J end by 6 bases, with 10 bases between. Germline V CDR1 and CDR2: SGHKS, YYEKEE (reference sequence). The CDR3 protein is CASSSHGGNEQFF. The CDR3 nucleotides are TGTGCCAGCAGCTCACACGGGGGCAATGAGCAGTTCTTC.

This chain connects TRBV5-6 to TRBJ1-2, with unresolved D. V was pared by 4 bases and J by 5 bases, with 15 bases between. CDR1 is SGHDT, CDR2 YYEEEE, per germline. CDR3 length: 14 residues. CDR3 sequence: CASSTRDGWYGYTF. The CDR3 DNA reads as TGTGCCAGCAGCACCCGAGACGGGTGGTATGGCTACACCTTC.

The chain uses TRBV29-1 and TRBJ2-4, with 16 bases matching TRBD2. The germline V gene encodes CDR1 SQVTM and CDR2 ANQGSEA. CDR3 length equals 17 residues. The J segment lost 0 bases and the V segment lost 3 bases, leaving 2 bases of the junction unmatched. The chain's CDR3 is CSVEGLAGGIAKNIQYF. The DNA for the CDR3 is TGCAGCGTTGAGGGACTAGCGGGAGGGATAGCCAAAAACATTCAGTACTTC.

V is TRBV4-1 and J is TRBJ2-7; D may be TRBD1 (6 bases). CDR1 and CDR2 (germline): MGHRA, YSYEKL. The ends were cut back, 0 bases at V and 6 bases at J, with 9 bases in the middle. The CDR3 loop spans 13 amino acids. Here the CDR3 reads CASSQDQTGEQYF. The CDR3 DNA follows: TGCGCCAGCAGCCAAGATCAGACAGGCGAGCAGTACTTC.

The chain uses TRBV5-1 and TRBJ2-7; 9 positions agree with TRBD1. The CDR3 has 14 amino acids. V lost 4 bases, J lost 5 bases, and 7 bases stayed unmatched. The germline gives CDR1 SGHRS, CDR2 YFSETQ. The CDR3 sequence is CASSIQGALDEQYF. The CDR3 DNA is TGCGCCAGCAGCATACAGGGGGCGCTTGACGAGCAGTACTTC.

This clone was counted only a few times. This chain links TRBV14 with TRBJ1-3; 7 nucleotides agree with TRBD1. Germline V gene lookup returns CDR1 SGHDN and CDR2 FVKESK. The CDR3 covers 16 residues. V was pared by 4 bases and J by 0 bases, with 6 bases of the junction left unmatched. CDR3 sequence: CASSRRQGASGNTIYF. CDR3 nucleotides: TGTGCCAGCAGCCGTCGACAGGGCGCCTCTGGAAACACCATATATTTT.

The chain links TRBV9 to TRBJ2-2; 12 nucleotides align to TRBD2. The CDR3 length is 18 residues. V lost 0 bases, J lost 4 bases, and 7 bases stayed unmatched. Germline CDR1 reads SGDLS; CDR2 reads YYNGEE. This CDR3 reads CASSVGASGRDGTGELFF. CDR3 DNA sequence: TGTGCCAGCAGCGTAGGGGCTAGCGGGAGGGACGGCACCGGGGAGCTGTTTTTT. The whole variable domain, remainder taken from reference TRBV9 and TRBJ2-2, is DSGVTQTPKHLITATGQRVTLRCSPRSGDLSVYWYQQSLDQGLQFLIQYYNGEERAKGNILERFSAQQFPDLHSELNLSSLELGDSALYFCASSVGASGRDGTGELFFGEGSRLTVL.

This clone was found a few times. The chain couples TRBV28 to TRBJ1-5; D uncertain. V was trimmed by 3 bases and J by 5 bases, leaving 8 bases between them. The CDR3 loop spans 13 amino acids. Germline V gene data show CDR1 as MDHEN and CDR2 as SYDVKM. Written as DNA, the CDR3 is TGTGCCAGCAGTTTCCCCGGGGATCAGCCCCAGCATTTT. This gives the protein CASSFPGDQPQHF. Based on the CDR3 plus reference TRBV28 and TRBJ1-5, the full variable domain is DVKVTQSSRYLVKRTGEKVFLECVQDMDHENMFWYRQDPGLGLRLIYFSYDVKMKEKGDIPEGYSVSREKKERFSLILESASTNQTSMYLCASSFPGDQPQHFGDGTRLSIL.

The V call is TRBV7-3, the J call TRBJ1-2, with D possibly TRBD1 on 5 matching bases. The germline V gene has CDR1 SGHTA and CDR2 FQGTGA. The V end lost 5 bases, the J end lost 5 bases, and 18 bases lay between the germline ends. CDR3 length: 15 amino acids. The DNA of the CDR3 is TGTGCCAGCAGCCTAGGATCGGGGGGGACTTATGGCTACACCTTC. Its translation is CASSLGSGGTYGYTF.

This clone was detected only once. The J gene is TRBJ1-6, the V gene TRBV27; TRBD1 aligns across 9 bases. Germline values: CDR1 MNHEY, CDR2 SMNVEV (reference sequence). CDR3 size: 15 residues. Trimming took 0 bases from V and 6 from J; bases not matched to a gene: 0. The CDR3 region is CASSLSDRGNSPLHF. CDR3 DNA: TGTGCCAGCAGTTTATCGGACAGGGGTAATTCACCCCTCCACTTT.

The rearrangement uses TRBV28 and TRBJ2-1, with D uncertain. Trimming removed 6 bases from V and 10 bases from J, with 7 bases in between. Germline V lookup: CDR1 MDHEN, CDR2 SYDVKM. This CDR3 comprises 10 residues. The CDR3 sequence: CASRSREQFF. CDR3 nucleotides: TGTGCCAGCAGATCGAGGGAGCAGTTCTTC.

The chain links TRBV7-2 to TRBJ2-1, with a weak D call TRBD2 (6 bases). Germline V gives CDR1 SGHTA, CDR2 FQGNSA. This CDR3 region has 14 residues. V lost 5 bases to trimming and J lost 7 bases, with 15 bases between them. The CDR3 region is CASSTGSGGNEQFF. CDR3 bases: TGTGCCAGCAGCACGGGGAGTGGGGGGAATGAGCAGTTCTTC.